Following are 17 T cell receptor beta chains from one sample sequenced in a study of OX40 agonist ivuxolimab in advanced cancers. The library was generated by the immunoSEQ multiplex PCR assay. As stored in TCRdb, this immuneACCESS dataset retains in-frame rearrangements with V and J assigned. A fraction of the clones does not appear; measured against another copy, unresolved V genes explain less than half of the discrepancy, and the remainder lacks a known reason. A total of tens of thousands of clones appear in this sample, around 87% of them only once. The ten largest make up just over 2.5% of the sample. The sample was CD4+ or CD8+ T cells sorted from blood, taken in a trial of the OX40 agonist ivuxolimab. The source is an adult with an advanced solid tumor such as melanoma, head and neck, liver or kidney cancer.

The chain links TRBV4-3 to TRBJ2-7; D could derive from TRBD1 or TRBD2 (5 bases each). CDR1 is LGHNA and CDR2 is YSLEER in the germline V gene. Trimming took off 3 bases at V and 3 bases at J, with 12 bases between the two ends. The CDR3 extends over 14 amino acids. DNA of the CDR3: TGCGCCAGCAGCCATGGGGGACGGCGCTACGAGCAGTACGTC. This codes for CASSHGGRRYEQYV.

The chain recombines TRBV30 with TRBJ1-5; no reliable D call. The CDR3 extends over 13 amino acids. CDR1 is GTSNPN and CDR2 is SVGIG in the germline V gene (reference sequence). The V end lost 1 base, the J end lost 0 bases, and 4 bases lay between the germline ends. CDR3 amino acids: CAWSGNSNQPQHF. In DNA, the CDR3 is TGTGCCTGGAGTGGAAATAGCAATCAGCCCCAGCATTTT. Full variable domain (rest looked up from reference TRBV30 and TRBJ1-5): SQTIHQWPATLVQPVGSPLSLECTVEGTSNPNLYWYRQAAGRGLQLLFYSVGIGQISSEVPQNLSASRPQDRQFILSSKKLLLSDSGFYLCAWSGNSNQPQHFGDGTRLSIL.

V gene TRBV19 combines with J gene TRBJ1-2; the D is unclear. From germline, CDR1 is LNHDA and CDR2 SQIVND (reference sequence). The V end was cut by 3 bases, the J end by 4 bases, with 15 bases between. The CDR3 sequence is 15 residues long. CDR3: CASSIFQAGVYGYTF. The CDR3 region has the DNA TGTGCCAGTAGTATTTTCCAGGCTGGCGTCTATGGCTACACCTTC.

The chain couples TRBV28 to TRBJ1-1, with D uncertain. CDR3 length equals 13 residues. Germline lookup yields CDR1 MDHEN and CDR2 SYDVKM. The V end was cut by 2 bases, the J end by 6 bases, with 10 bases between. The DNA of the CDR3 is TGTGCCAGCAGTTTAAGGGCCCCTCCTGAAGCTTTCTTT. Translation: CASSLRAPPEAFF.

The J gene is TRBJ2-5, the V gene TRBV15, with D possibly called TRBD1 or TRBD2 (5 bases each). Germline V gives CDR1 LNHNV, CDR2 YYDKDF (reference sequence). The CDR3 is 13 residues long. Trimming removed 5 bases from V and 4 bases from J, with 11 bases in between. CDR3 nucleotide sequence: TGTGCCACCAGCGGGGGAGACGGAGAGACCCAGTACTTC. It translates to CATSGGDGETQYF.

CDR3: CAWQTPKADTQYF. In DNA, the CDR3 is TGTGCCTGGCAGACCCCTAAGGCAGATACGCAGTATTTT. The rearrangement uses TRBV30 and TRBJ2-3; no clear D. The germline CDR1 and CDR2 sequences are GTSNPN and SVGIG (reference sequence). CDR3 length: 13 residues. Trimming took off 5 bases at V and 4 bases at J, with 13 bases between the two ends.

This clone was observed once. The genes are TRBV7-2 and TRBJ2-7; a possible D gene is TRBD2 (6 bases). In germline, CDR1 is SGHTA, CDR2 FQGNSA. The CDR3 contains 14 residues. V was trimmed by 1 base and J by 3 bases, leaving 10 bases between them. Here the CDR3 reads CASSLGDWSYEQYF. The DNA for the CDR3 is TGTGCCAGCAGCTTAGGGGACTGGAGCTACGAGCAGTACTTC.

The chain has TRBV11-3 and TRBJ2-5; D tentatively reads TRBD1 or TRBD2 (5 bases each). The CDR3 is 16 amino acids. Germline V lookup: CDR1 SGHNT, CDR2 YENEEA. Deletions cut 4 bases from V and 5 bases from J, with 20 bases between. This CDR3 is CASSSGSQDSRETQYF. The CDR3 bases are TGTGCCAGCAGCTCAGGGTCCCAGGACTCTAGGGAGACCCAGTACTTC.

The chain couples TRBV4-2 to TRBJ1-4; D remains unclear. CDR1 is LGHNA and CDR2 is YNFKEQ in the germline V gene. The CDR3 spans 15 residues. The V gene lost 9 bases and the J gene lost 3 bases, with 17 bases spanning the gap. The CDR3 reads CASRSLDGSNEKLFF. CDR3 nucleotides: TGTGCCAGTAGATCTCTGGACGGTTCTAATGAAAAACTGTTTTTT.

This clone appeared once. The CDR3 region is CASSQESGGVFSGANVLTF. As DNA, the CDR3 is TGCGCCAGCAGCCAAGAGTCTGGTGGTGTATTCTCTGGGGCCAACGTCCTGACTTTC. The genes are TRBV4-3 and TRBJ2-6; D remains unclear. CDR1 and CDR2 (germline): LGHNA, YSLEER. The CDR3 loop spans 19 amino acids. Trimming stripped 0 bases from V and 0 bases from J, with 15 bases between.

This chain links TRBV12-5 with TRBJ1-2, with TRBD1 matching over 7 bases. The CDR3 has 15 residues. Trimming at V came to 6 bases and at J to 0 bases, leaving 7 bases not matched to a gene. The germline gives CDR1 LGHNT, CDR2 FRNRAP. CDR3 protein: CASGSDRVPNYGYTF. CDR3 sequence (DNA): TGTGCTAGTGGCTCTGACAGGGTCCCTAACTATGGCTACACCTTC.

The genes are TRBV6-5 and TRBJ1-5, with TRBD1 matching over 7 bases. V gave up 6 bases and J gave up 3 bases; unmatched junction bases: 5. Looked up from germline, CDR1 is MNHEY and CDR2 is SVGAGI. The CDR3 covers 14 residues. The CDR3 loop reads CASRNRGSNQPQHF. The CDR3 nucleotides are TGTGCCAGCAGAAACAGGGGATCCAATCAGCCCCAGCATTTT.

As DNA, the CDR3 is TGTGCCAGCAGCTCCCAGGAGTTTTTAAGCTCTGGAAACACCATATATTTT. This translates into CASSSQEFLSSGNTIYF. The chain combines TRBV11-2 with TRBJ1-3, with D unresolved. The germline CDR1 and CDR2 sequences are SGHAT and FQNNGV. Between the trimmed V and J ends, which lost 4 bases and 0 bases, there was a span of 16 bases. The CDR3 covers 17 residues.

The chain carries TRBV28 and TRBJ2-1; 8 bases are a match to TRBD2. Germline V CDR1 and CDR2: MDHEN, SYDVKM. The CDR3 is 15 amino acids. V lost 7 bases and J lost 1; bases outside the gene matches: 6. CDR3 sequence: CASTSGGGSYNEQFF. The CDR3 DNA is TGTGCCAGCACGTCGGGCGGGGGGTCCTACAATGAGCAGTTCTTC.

The CDR3 region has the DNA TGTGCCAGCAGCGACAGGTTACCCTATGGCTACACCTTC. This sequence encodes CASSDRLPYGYTF. The genes are TRBV6-5 and TRBJ1-2; TRBD1 is a possible D gene (6 bases). The CDR3 length is 13 residues. CDR1 and CDR2 (germline): MNHEY, SVGAGI. The V gene lost 6 bases and the J gene lost 4 bases, with 12 bases spanning the gap.

This chain connects TRBV28 to TRBJ1-2; 7 bases agree with TRBD1. The V gene's germline CDR1 is MDHEN and CDR2 SYDVKM. V shed 7 bases and J 6 bases; nucleotides not matched to a gene: 14. The CDR3 loop spans 15 amino acids. CDR3 in DNA: TGTGCCAGCATCAAACTCTTACAGGGGAGGCATGGCTACACCTTC. The encoded protein is CASIKLLQGRHGYTF.

This clone showed up just once. V gene TRBV30 combines with J gene TRBJ1-2, with 7 positions matching TRBD1. With V trimmed by 4 bases and J by 4 bases, 9 bases remained unmatched. The CDR3 runs 14 residues. Germline CDR1 and CDR2: GTSNPN and SVGIG (reference sequence). CDR3 loop: CAWTLKGAGYGYTF. Written as DNA, the CDR3 is TGTGCCTGGACCCTGAAGGGGGCAGGCTATGGCTACACCTTC.